These 2 T cell receptor beta chains were all obtained from the same sample, sequenced in a study of blood T cell repertoires in COVID-19. The data were produced by immunoSEQ multiplex PCR, yet TCRdb's version contains in-frame clones alone and is incomplete. The sample includes over 250,000 clones, roughly nine tenths of them seen just once. Sequencing was performed on PBMCs or T cells enriched from blood (not recorded which). The receptors originated from a woman aged 45-59 years who had recovered from COVID-19.

The chain employs TRBV3-1 (or the pseudogene TRBV3-2) and TRBJ1-5; no clear D. CDR3 length: 16 residues. Germline CDR1 LGHDT, CDR2 YNNKEL (reference sequence). V dropped 1 base and J dropped 6 bases, with 16 bases sitting between them. As DNA, the CDR3 is TGTGCCAGCAGCCAAGGGAGATCGAGGGTGGGTCAGCCCCAGCATTTT. This translates into CASSQGRSRVGQPQHF.

The rearrangement joins TRBV2 to TRBJ2-1; TRBD2 matches 11 bases. Germline V lookup: CDR1 SNHLY, CDR2 FYNNEI. After removal of 3 bases from V and 5 bases from J, the junction contained 9 bases not matched to a gene. The length of the CDR3 is 17 residues. The CDR3 loop is CASSDVLLAGEDNEQFF. The CDR3 nucleotides read TGTGCCAGCAGTGATGTCTTACTAGCGGGAGAAGACAATGAGCAGTTCTTC.